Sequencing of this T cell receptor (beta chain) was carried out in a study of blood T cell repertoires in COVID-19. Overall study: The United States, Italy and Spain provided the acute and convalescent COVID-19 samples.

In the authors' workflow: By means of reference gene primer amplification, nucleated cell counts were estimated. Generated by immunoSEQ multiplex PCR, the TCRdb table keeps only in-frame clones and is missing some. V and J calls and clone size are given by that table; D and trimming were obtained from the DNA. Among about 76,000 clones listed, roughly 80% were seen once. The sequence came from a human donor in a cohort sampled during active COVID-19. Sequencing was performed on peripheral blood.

The CDR3 region is CASSRSGQGGGYTF. CDR3 DNA sequence: TGTGCCAGCAGCCGAAGTGGACAGGGCGGAGGCTACACCTTC. The J gene is TRBJ1-2, the V gene TRBV3-1 (or the pseudogene TRBV3-2); TRBD1 matches at 8 bases. The V and J ends lost 4 bases and 8 bases, in that order; junction bases with no gene match: 9. Germline loops: CDR1 LGHDT, CDR2 YNNKEL (reference sequence). CDR3 size: 14 residues.